A selection of T cell receptor beta chains follows, all from one sample in a study of cytomegalovirus exposure and HLA in healthy donors. Produced via immunoSEQ multiplex PCR; TCRdb's table is partial and in-frame only. The sample consists of fewer than 150,000 clones, approximately 86% of them appearing once. The sample was PBMCs. The receptors were sampled from a man between 18 and 35 years old in good health and CMV-seropositive. Each CDR3 is given with its conserved first and last residue. The order of the fields is clone size, D gene, J gene, V gene, CDR3 protein, CDR3 DNA. The D gene is left open where the match is weak. Clone size is shown for a subset of rows, as once, few, many or a class of expanded clone.

-,TRBD2,TRBJ2-2,TRBV6-6,CASSGGLADTGELFF,TGTGCCAGCAGTGGGGGACTAGCGGACACCGGGGAGCTGTTTTTT
-,-,TRBJ1-2,TRBV11-2,CASSLDPGGRNYGYTF,TGTGCCAGCAGCTTAGATCCCGGGGGGCGTAACTATGGCTACACCTTC
-,TRBD1,TRBJ2-5,TRBV30,CAWSPGQGKTQYF,TGTGCCTGGAGTCCCGGACAGGGGAAGACCCAGTACTTC
-,-,TRBJ2-3,TRBV7-9,CASSLVHFARMNF,TGTGCCAGCAGCTTAGTCCACTTTGCGCGCATGAATTTT
-,-,TRBJ2-2,TRBV28,CASSSQTAGELFF,TGTGCCAGCAGTTCACAGACCGCCGGGGAGCTGTTTTTT
-,TRBD1,TRBJ2-4,TRBV11-3,CASSPGQGEVKNIQYF,TGTGCCAGCAGCCCTGGACAGGGGGAGGTAAAAAACATTCAGTACTTC
-,-,TRBJ1-6,TRBV19,CASSVKRGTYNSPLHF,TGTGCCAGTAGTGTTAAACGGGGTACCTATAATTCACCCCTCCACTTT
-,TRBD1,TRBJ1-6,TRBV11-2,CASSIHTGTGLSPLHF,TGTGCCAGCAGCATTCATACCGGGACAGGGCTTTCACCCCTCCACTTT
-,TRBD1,TRBJ1-6,TRBV6-5,CASSSTGEAPLHF,TGTGCCAGCAGTTCCACAGGGGAGGCACCCCTCCACTTT
once,TRBD2,TRBJ2-7,TRBV7-2,CASTYRAGGPSYEQYF,TGTGCCAGCACCTATAGAGCGGGAGGGCCCTCCTACGAGCAGTACTTC
once,-,TRBJ2-3,TRBV10-2,CASSEGLRTDTQYF,TGCGCCAGCAGTGAGGGACTAAGGACAGATACGCAGTATTTT
-,-,TRBJ2-3,TRBV7-3,CASSDTGSSTDTQYF,TGTGCCAGCAGCGACACAGGTTCTAGCACAGATACGCAGTATTTT
once,TRBD2,TRBJ2-3,TRBV4-1,CASSLAGGQYF,TGCGCCAGCAGCCTAGCGGGAGGGCAGTATTTT
-,TRBD1,TRBJ2-5,TRBV29-1,CSVDRGQGETQYF,TGCAGCGTTGACCGGGGACAGGGAGAGACCCAGTACTTC
-,TRBD2,TRBJ2-5,TRBV27,CATGAGAAQQETQYF,TGTGCCACTGGAGCGGGGGCCGCCCAGCAAGAGACCCAGTACTTC
-,-,TRBJ1-1,TRBV2,CASSVRGSDAFF,TGTGCCAGCAGTGTAAGAGGGTCTGACGCTTTCTTT
-,TRBD2,TRBJ2-1,TRBV27,CASSPRGSSGPEQFF,TGTGCCAGCAGTCCCCGGGGGTCTAGCGGGCCTGAGCAGTTCTTC
-,TRBD2,TRBJ2-2,TRBV19,CASSRLAGGRNTGELFF,TGTGCCAGTAGCCGACTAGCGGGAGGCCGAAACACCGGGGAGCTGTTTTTT
-,-,TRBJ1-2,TRBV2,CASSETGIYGYTF,TGTGCCAGCAGCGAAACAGGGATCTATGGCTACACCTTC
-,TRBD2,TRBJ2-7,TRBV2,CASSRAGGYEQYF,TGTGCCAGCAGTCGAGCGGGGGGGTACGAGCAGTACTTC
-,-,TRBJ2-2,TRBV13,CASSFRRNTGELFF,TGTGCCAGCAGCTTTCGCAGAAACACCGGGGAGCTGTTTTTT
-,-,TRBJ1-3,TRBV6-5,CASSAQYSGNTIYF,TGTGCCAGCAGTGCACAGTACTCTGGAAACACCATATATTTT
-,-,TRBJ2-7,TRBV11-2,CASSRRQQDEQYF,TGTGCCAGCAGCAGAAGACAACAGGACGAGCAGTACTTC
-,-,TRBJ2-2,TRBV27,CASSQYIVSFNTGELFF,TGTGCCAGCAGCCAATATATCGTGAGTTTTAACACCGGGGAGCTGTTTTTT
-,-,TRBJ2-3,TRBV6-5,CASSDRPGTDTQYF,TGTGCCAGCTCCGACAGGCCTGGCACAGATACGCAGTATTTT
-,TRBD1,TRBJ2-7,TRBV2,CASSDRGQLYEQYF,TGTGCCAGCAGTGATCGGGGACAGTTATACGAGCAGTACTTC
-,-,TRBJ1-2,TRBV28,CASSNTGYGYTF,TGTGCCAGCAGTAATACAGGATATGGCTACACCTTC
-,-,TRBJ2-5,TRBV5-1,CASSPDPGETQYF,TGCGCCAGCAGCCCCGACCCGGGTGAGACCCAGTACTTC
-,-,TRBJ1-2,TRBV29-1,CSVEDGGRDHGYTF,TGCAGCGTTGAAGATGGCGGGCGGGACCATGGCTACACCTTC
once,TRBD2,TRBJ2-5,TRBV10-3,CAIKGLAGGETQYF,TGTGCCATCAAGGGACTAGCGGGGGGAGAGACCCAGTACTTC
-,TRBD2,TRBJ2-3,TRBV27,CASGWEGADTQYF,TGTGCCAGCGGGTGGGAGGGCGCAGATACGCAGTATTTT
-,TRBD2,TRBJ2-1,TRBV25-1,CASSLAGVSEQFF,TGTGCCAGCAGTCTAGCGGGAGTCAGTGAGCAGTTCTTC
once,-,TRBJ2-1,TRBV12-5,CASGLVGVPNEQFF,TGTGCTAGTGGTTTGGTGGGAGTGCCCAATGAGCAGTTCTTC